What follows describes a single T cell receptor beta chain. This entry belongs to a study of CD4 T cell repertoires in COVID-19. Background on the study: Other coronavirus spike proteins restimulated relabeled CFSE-low cells expanded with IL-2 for roughly eleven days.

Generated by immunoSEQ multiplex PCR, the TCRdb table keeps only in-frame clones and is missing some. The table records tens of thousands of clones, about 83% of them present only once. V was clipped by 6 bases and J by 7 bases; unmatched bases: 8. The length of the CDR3 is 14 residues. CDR1 MDHEN and CDR2 SYDVKM come from the germline V gene. The input for sequencing was CD4+ T cells from peripheral blood, taken after recovery from COVID-19. This rearrangement joins TRBV28 to TRBJ1-3; 8 bases line up with TRBD1. This clonotype was sampled from a human donor who had COVID-19. The DNA of the CDR3 is TGTGCCAGCAGGCTCTCAGGGGGCGCGAACACCATATATTTT. It is translated as CASRLSGGANTIYF.